Each of the 13 T cell receptor beta chains below was sequenced from the same sample in a study of cytomegalovirus exposure and HLA in healthy donors. A multiplex PCR was run with 60 Vbeta primers and 13 Jbeta primers. Produced via immunoSEQ multiplex PCR; TCRdb's table is partial and in-frame only. The sample contains roughly 230,000 clones, about 88% of which appear only once. Input material: PBMCs. These receptors all stem from a girl aged 2 to 10 in good health and CMV-seronegative.

This clone has a single count. The chain combines TRBV7-3 with TRBJ1-1, with a tentative D call TRBD1 (6 bases). CDR1 SGHTA and CDR2 FQGTGA come from the germline V gene. This CDR3 is 12 amino acids long. V dropped 5 bases and J dropped 11 bases, with 15 bases sitting between them. The CDR3 is CASSQGGGMAFF. CDR3 DNA sequence: TGTGCCAGCAGCCAAGGGGGGGGAATGGCTTTCTTT.

J is TRBJ1-1 and V is TRBV18; TRBD1 is a possible D gene (6 bases). From germline, CDR1 is KGHSH and CDR2 LQKENI. This CDR3 has 14 residues. V gave up 5 bases and J gave up 4 bases, with 14 bases separating them. The CDR3 nucleotides are TGTGCCAGCTCAAGAGGACAGAGGGGCACTGAAGCTTTCTTT. It is translated as CASSRGQRGTEAFF.

The chain uses TRBV5-1 and TRBJ1-3; D gene unclear. The germline CDR1 and CDR2 sequences are SGHRS and YFSETQ. Between the trimmed V and J ends, which lost 4 bases and 3 bases, there was a span of 11 bases. The CDR3 is 14 amino acids. CDR3 protein: CASSPQRGGNTIYF. The CDR3, as DNA: TGCGCCAGCAGCCCGCAGCGGGGTGGAAACACCATATATTTT.

J is TRBJ1-5 and V is TRBV6-1; 7 nucleotides align to TRBD1. V lost 11 bases to trimming and J lost 4 bases; unmatched junction nucleotides: 8. The CDR3 is 13 residues long. The germline V gene has CDR1 MNHNS and CDR2 SASEGT. CDR3 residues: CAGAADRNQPQHF. The CDR3 DNA follows: TGTGCCGGGGCCGCGGACAGGAATCAGCCCCAGCATTTT.

The chain combines TRBV5-6 with TRBJ2-7; TRBD1 aligns across 7 bases. The CDR3 extends over 16 amino acids. CDR1 SGHDT and CDR2 YYEEEE come from the germline V gene. V dropped 4 bases and J dropped 0; count of bases not matched to a gene: 10. The CDR3 nucleotides read TGTGCCAGCAGCGGATTTACAGGGGTCAGCTCCTACGAGCAGTACTTC. This translates into CASSGFTGVSSYEQYF. The full variable domain, completed using reference TRBV5-6 and TRBJ2-7, is DAGVTQSPTHLIKTRGQQVTLRCSPKSGHDTVSWYQQALGQGPQFIFQYYEEEERQRGNFPDRFSGHQFPNYSSELNVNALLLGDSALYLCASSGFTGVSSYEQYFGPGTRLTVT.

The chain joins TRBV27 to TRBJ2-3, with no clear D. Trimming removed 6 bases from V and 1 base from J, with 8 bases in between. CDR1 MNHEY and CDR2 SMNVEV come from the germline V gene (reference sequence). This CDR3 has 13 amino acids. The CDR3 nucleotides read TGTGCCAGCAGAACTATAGGCACAGATACGCAGTATTTT. It specifies CASRTIGTDTQYF.

The V and J genes are TRBV27 and TRBJ2-7; 11 bases align to TRBD2. The CDR3 contains 18 residues. Trimming at V came to 5 bases and at J to 0 bases, leaving 12 bases not matched to a gene. The germline V gene encodes CDR1 MNHEY and CDR2 SMNVEV (reference sequence). In DNA, the CDR3 is TGTGCCAGCAGTGCGGGAGGGCTAGCGGGGGGATACTCCTACGAGCAGTACTTC. Amino acids: CASSAGGLAGGYSYEQYF.

The rearrangement uses TRBV5-6 and TRBJ2-5; perhaps TRBD2 as D (6 bases). V was cut by 2 bases and J by 6 bases, with 26 bases left in between. From germline, CDR1 is SGHDT and CDR2 YYEEEE. The CDR3 runs to 18 residues. CDR3 region: CASSFSVSGDPPVQTQYF. Here the CDR3 DNA reads TGTGCCAGCAGCTTTTCTGTGTCGGGGGACCCACCGGTCCAGACCCAGTACTTC.

A single count supports this clone. The chain uses TRBV10-1 and TRBJ2-3, with 7 bases aligning to TRBD2. V gave up 8 bases and J gave up 0 bases; unmatched junction bases: 11. Germline values: CDR1 WNHNN, CDR2 SYGVQD (reference sequence). The CDR3 consists of 16 residues. CDR3 protein: CASRRSSGRSTDTQYF. CDR3 DNA: TGCGCCAGCCGACGTTCTAGCGGTCGTAGCACAGATACGCAGTATTTT.

This clone is a singleton in its sample. The DNA for the CDR3 is TGTGCCAGCAGCCAACAGGGGTGGGAAGAAAAACTGTTTTTT. This gives the protein CASSQQGWEEKLFF. The chain employs TRBV7-9 and TRBJ1-4, with 7 bases that match TRBD1. J was trimmed by 8 bases and V by 5 bases; bases with no gene match: 8. Germline V gene sequence: CDR1 SEHNR, CDR2 FQNEAQ (reference sequence). The CDR3 consists of 14 residues.

The chain uses TRBV2 and TRBJ1-1, with D possibly matching TRBD1 (5 bases). The CDR3 contains 14 residues. The germline CDR1 and CDR2 sequences are SNHLY and FYNNEI. V lost 5 bases, J lost 0 bases, and 10 bases lay in between. The CDR3: CASSRRQMNTEAFF. In DNA form, the CDR3 reads TGTGCCAGCAGTAGGCGACAGATGAACACTGAAGCTTTCTTT. Supplemented by reference TRBV2 and TRBJ1-1, the full variable domain reads EPEVTQTPSHQVTQMGQEVILRCVPISNHLYFYWYRQILGQKVEFLVSFYNNEISEKSEIFDDQFSVERPDGSNFTLKIRSTKLEDSAMYFCASSRRQMNTEAFFGQGTRLTVV.

CDR3 coding DNA: TGCGCCAGCAGCCAAGATTCCCAGGGGAATGAGCAGTTCTTC. This codes for CASSQDSQGNEQFF. The V gene is TRBV4-1, the J gene TRBJ2-1; D is possibly TRBD1 (6 bases). Germline V gene data show CDR1 as MGHRA and CDR2 as YSYEKL. CDR3 length: 14 amino acids. V shed 0 bases and J shed 7 bases, with 10 bases lying between them.

The CDR3 coding sequence is TGTGCCAGCAGCTTAGGGGGCCCGAACACTGAAGCTTTCTTT. Translated: CASSLGGPNTEAFF. This chain uses TRBV13 with TRBJ1-1; D call uncertain. The CDR3 extends over 14 amino acids. V lost 0 bases and J 1 base, leaving 6 bases between the germline ends. Germline loops: CDR1 PRHDT, CDR2 FYEKMQ (reference sequence). The whole variable domain, remainder taken from reference TRBV13 and TRBJ1-1, is AAGVIQSPRHLIKEKRETATLKCYPIPRHDTVYWYQQGPGQDPQFLISFYEKMQSDKGSIPDRFSAQQFSDYHSELNMSSLELGDSALYFCASSLGGPNTEAFFGQGTRLTVV.